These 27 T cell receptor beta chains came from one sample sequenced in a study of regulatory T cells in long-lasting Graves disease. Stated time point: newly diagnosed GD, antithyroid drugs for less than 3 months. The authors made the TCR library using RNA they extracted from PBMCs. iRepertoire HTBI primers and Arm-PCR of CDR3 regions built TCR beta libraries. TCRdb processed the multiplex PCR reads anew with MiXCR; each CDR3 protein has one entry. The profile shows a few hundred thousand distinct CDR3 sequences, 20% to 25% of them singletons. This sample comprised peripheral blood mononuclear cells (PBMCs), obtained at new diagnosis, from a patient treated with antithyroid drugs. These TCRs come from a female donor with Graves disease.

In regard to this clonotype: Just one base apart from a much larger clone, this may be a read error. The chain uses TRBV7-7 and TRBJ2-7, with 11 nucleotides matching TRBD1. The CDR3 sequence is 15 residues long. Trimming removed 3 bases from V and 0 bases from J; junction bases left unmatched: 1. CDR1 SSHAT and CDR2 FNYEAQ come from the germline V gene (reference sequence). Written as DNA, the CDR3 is TGTGCCAGCAGCTTCGGGACAGGGGGCTCCTACGAGCAGTACTTC. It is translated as CASSFGTGGSYEQYF.

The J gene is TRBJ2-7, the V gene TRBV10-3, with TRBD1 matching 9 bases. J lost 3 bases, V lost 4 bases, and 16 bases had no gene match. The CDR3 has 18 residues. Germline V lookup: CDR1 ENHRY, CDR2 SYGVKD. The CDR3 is CAISATGTGSRGGYEQYF. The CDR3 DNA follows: TGTGCCATCAGTGCGACCGGGACAGGGTCAAGAGGAGGCTACGAGCAGTACTTC.

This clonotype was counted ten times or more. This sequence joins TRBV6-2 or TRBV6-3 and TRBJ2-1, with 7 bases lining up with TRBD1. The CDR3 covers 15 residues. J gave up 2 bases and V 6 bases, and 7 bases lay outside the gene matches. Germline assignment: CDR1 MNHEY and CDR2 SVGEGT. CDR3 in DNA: TGTGCCAGCAGCCCGAGACAGGGACCCTACAATGAGCAGTTCTTC. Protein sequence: CASSPRQGPYNEQFF.

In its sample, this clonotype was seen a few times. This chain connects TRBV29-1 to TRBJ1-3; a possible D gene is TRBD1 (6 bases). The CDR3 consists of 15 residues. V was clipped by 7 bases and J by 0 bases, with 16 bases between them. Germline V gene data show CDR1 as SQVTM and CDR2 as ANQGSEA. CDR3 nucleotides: TGCAGCGCTTCGGACAGTAAGAGCTCTGGAAACACCATATATTTT. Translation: CSASDSKSSGNTIYF. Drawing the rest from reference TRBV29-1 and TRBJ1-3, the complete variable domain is SAVISQKPSRDICQRGTSLTIQCQVDSQVTMMFWYRQQPGQSLTLIATANQGSEATYESGFVIDKFPISRPNLTFSTLTVSNMSPEDSSIYLCSASDSKSSGNTIYFGEGSWLTVV.

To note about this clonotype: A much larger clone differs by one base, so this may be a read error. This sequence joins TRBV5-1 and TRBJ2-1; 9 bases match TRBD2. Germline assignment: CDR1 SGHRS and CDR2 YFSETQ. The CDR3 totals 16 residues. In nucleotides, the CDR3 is TGCGCCAACAGCTTGAGGCTAGCGGGAAGTCACAATGAGCAGTTCTTC. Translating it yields CANSLRLAGSHNEQFF.

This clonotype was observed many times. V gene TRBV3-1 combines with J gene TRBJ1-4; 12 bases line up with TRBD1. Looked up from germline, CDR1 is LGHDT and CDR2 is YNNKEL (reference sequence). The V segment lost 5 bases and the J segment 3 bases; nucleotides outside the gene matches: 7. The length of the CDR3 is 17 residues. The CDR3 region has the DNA TGTGCCAGCAGCTTCCGGGACAGGGGGCGGGCTAATGAAAAACTGTTTTTT. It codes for CASSFRDRGRANEKLFF. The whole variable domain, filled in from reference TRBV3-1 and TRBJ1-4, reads DTAVSQTPKYLVTQMGNDKSIKCEQNLGHDTMYWYKQDSKKFLKIMFSYNNKELIINETVPNRFSPKSPDKAHLNLHINSLELGDSAVYFCASSFRDRGRANEKLFFGSGTQLSVL.

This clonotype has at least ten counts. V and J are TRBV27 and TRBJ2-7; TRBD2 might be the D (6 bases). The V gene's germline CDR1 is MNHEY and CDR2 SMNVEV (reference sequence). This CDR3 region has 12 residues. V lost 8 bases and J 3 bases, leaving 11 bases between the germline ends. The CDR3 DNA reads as TGTGCCAGCGGGACGCGGGGCTACGAGCAGTACTTC. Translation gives CASGTRGYEQYF.

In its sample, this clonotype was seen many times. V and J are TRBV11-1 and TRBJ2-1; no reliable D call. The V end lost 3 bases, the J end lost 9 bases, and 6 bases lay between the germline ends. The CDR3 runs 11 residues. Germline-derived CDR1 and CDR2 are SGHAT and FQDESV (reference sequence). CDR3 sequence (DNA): TGTGCCAGCAGCTTCGGGTTTGAGCAGTTCTTC. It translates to CASSFGFEQFF.

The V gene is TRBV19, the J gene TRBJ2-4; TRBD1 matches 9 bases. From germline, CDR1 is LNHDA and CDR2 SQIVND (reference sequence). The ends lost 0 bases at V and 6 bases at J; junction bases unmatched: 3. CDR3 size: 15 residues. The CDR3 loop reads CASSIDNRGRNIQYF. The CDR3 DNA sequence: TGTGCCAGTAGTATAGATAACAGGGGGCGAAACATTCAGTACTTC.

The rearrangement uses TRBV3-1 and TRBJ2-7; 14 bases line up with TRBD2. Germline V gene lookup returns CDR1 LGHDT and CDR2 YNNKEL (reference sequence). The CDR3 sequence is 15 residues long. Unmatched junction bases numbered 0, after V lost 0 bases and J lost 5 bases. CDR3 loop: CASSQEGLAGDEQYF. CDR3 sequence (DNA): TGTGCCAGCAGCCAAGAGGGACTAGCGGGGGACGAGCAGTACTTC.

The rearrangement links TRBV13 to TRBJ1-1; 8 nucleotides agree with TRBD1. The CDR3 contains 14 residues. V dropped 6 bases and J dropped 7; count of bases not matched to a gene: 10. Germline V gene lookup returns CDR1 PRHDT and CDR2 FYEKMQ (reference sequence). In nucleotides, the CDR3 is TGTGCCAGCAGTTCCCAGGGGGCGCTGGGTGAAGCTTTCTTT. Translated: CASSSQGALGEAFF. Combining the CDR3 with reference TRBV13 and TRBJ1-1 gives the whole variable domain AAGVIQSPRHLIKEKRETATLKCYPIPRHDTVYWYQQGPGQDPQFLISFYEKMQSDKGSIPDRFSAQQFSDYHSELNMSSLELGDSALYFCASSSQGALGEAFFGQGTRLTVV.

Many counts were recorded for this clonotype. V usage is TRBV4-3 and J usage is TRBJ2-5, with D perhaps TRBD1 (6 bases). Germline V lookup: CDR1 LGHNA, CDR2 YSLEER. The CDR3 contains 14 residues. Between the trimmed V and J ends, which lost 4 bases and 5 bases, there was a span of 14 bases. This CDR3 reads CASSPGTNGETQYF. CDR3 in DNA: TGCGCCAGCAGCCCGGGGACAAACGGGGAGACCCAGTACTTC.

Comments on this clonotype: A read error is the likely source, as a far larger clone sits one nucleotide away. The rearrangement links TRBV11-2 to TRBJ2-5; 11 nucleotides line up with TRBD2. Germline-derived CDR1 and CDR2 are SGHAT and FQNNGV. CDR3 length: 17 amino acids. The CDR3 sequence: CASSEAGLAAQWETQHF. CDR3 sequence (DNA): TGTGCCAGCAGTGAAGCGGGACTAGCGGCCCAATGGGAGACCCAGCACTTC.

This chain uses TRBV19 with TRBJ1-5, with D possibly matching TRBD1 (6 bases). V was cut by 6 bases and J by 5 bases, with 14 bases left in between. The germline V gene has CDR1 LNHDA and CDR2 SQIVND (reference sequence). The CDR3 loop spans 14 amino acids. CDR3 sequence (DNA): TGTGCCAGTAGACGTAACAGGGCCGATCAGCCCCAGCATTTT. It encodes CASRRNRADQPQHF.

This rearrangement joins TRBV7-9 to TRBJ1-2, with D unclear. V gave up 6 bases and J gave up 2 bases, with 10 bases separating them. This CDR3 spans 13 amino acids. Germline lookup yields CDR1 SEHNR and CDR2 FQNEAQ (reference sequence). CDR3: CASRVGGNYGYTF. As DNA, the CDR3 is TGTGCCAGCAGGGTCGGCGGAAACTATGGCTACACCTTC.

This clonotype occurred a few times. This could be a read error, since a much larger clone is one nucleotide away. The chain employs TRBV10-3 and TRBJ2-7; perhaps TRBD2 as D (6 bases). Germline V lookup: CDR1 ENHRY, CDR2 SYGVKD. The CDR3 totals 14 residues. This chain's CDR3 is CATSVTRGPYEQYF. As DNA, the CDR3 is TGTGCCACCAGTGTGACTAGGGGACCCTACGAGCAGTACTTC.

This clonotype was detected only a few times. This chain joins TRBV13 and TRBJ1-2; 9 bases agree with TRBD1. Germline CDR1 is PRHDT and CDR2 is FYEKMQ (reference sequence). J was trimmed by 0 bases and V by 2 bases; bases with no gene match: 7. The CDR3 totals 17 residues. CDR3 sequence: CASSLTTGGRTNYGYTF. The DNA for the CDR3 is TGTGCCAGCAGCTTAACGACAGGGGGACGGACTAACTATGGCTACACCTTC.

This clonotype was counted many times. DNA for the CDR3: TGTGCCAGCAGCCGCGCATCGACTAGGGAAGAGACCCAGTACTTC. Protein product: CASSRASTREETQYF. V gene TRBV7-3 combines with J gene TRBJ2-5, with a tentative D call TRBD2 (6 bases). Germline V gives CDR1 SGHTA, CDR2 FQGTGA. V was cut by 5 bases and J by 3 bases, with 16 bases left in between. The CDR3 is 15 residues long.

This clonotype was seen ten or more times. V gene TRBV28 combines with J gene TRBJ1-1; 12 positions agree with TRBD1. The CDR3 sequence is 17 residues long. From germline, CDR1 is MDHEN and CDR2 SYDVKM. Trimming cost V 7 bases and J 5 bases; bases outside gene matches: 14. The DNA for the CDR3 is TGTGCCAGCAATTCTCCGGGACAGGGGGCCCTCGAGACTGAAGCTTTCTTT. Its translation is CASNSPGQGALETEAFF.

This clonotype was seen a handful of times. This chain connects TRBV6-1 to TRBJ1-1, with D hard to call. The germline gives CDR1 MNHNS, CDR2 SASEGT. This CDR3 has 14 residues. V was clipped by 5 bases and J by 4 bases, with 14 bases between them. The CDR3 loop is CASSIGRTVTEAFF. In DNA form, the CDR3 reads TGTGCCAGCAGTATAGGGAGGACGGTCACTGAAGCTTTCTTT.

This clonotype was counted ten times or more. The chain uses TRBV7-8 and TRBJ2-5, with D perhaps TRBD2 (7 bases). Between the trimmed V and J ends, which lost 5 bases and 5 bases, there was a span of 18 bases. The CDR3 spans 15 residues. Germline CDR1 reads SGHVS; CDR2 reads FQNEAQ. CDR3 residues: CASSPRGGSRETQYF. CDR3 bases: TGTGCCAGCAGCCCAAGGGGGGGCTCGAGGGAGACCCAGTACTTC.

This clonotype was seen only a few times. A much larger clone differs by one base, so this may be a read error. The CDR3 DNA follows: TGTGCCAGCAATTCTGGACAGGGGGATAGCAATCAGCCCCAGCATTTT. It codes for CASNSGQGDSNQPQHF. The rearrangement links TRBV6-2 or TRBV6-3 to TRBJ1-5; 10 bases agree with TRBD1. Germline V gene lookup returns CDR1 MNHEY and CDR2 SVGEGT. Losses at the gene ends were 7 bases for V and 0 bases for J; bases not matched to a gene: 6. The CDR3 extends over 16 amino acids.

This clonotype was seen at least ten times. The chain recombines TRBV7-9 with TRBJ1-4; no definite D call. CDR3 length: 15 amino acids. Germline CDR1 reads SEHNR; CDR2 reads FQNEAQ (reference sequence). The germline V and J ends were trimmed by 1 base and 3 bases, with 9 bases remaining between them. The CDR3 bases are TGTGCCAGCAGCTTAGGAGGGTCAGCTAATGAAAAACTGTTTTTT. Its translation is CASSLGGSANEKLFF.

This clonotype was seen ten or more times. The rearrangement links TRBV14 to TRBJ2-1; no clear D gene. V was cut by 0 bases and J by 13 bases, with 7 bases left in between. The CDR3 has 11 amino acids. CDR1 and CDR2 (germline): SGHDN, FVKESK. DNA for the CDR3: TGTGCCAGCAGCCAAGACGGACGTCAGTTCTTC. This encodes CASSQDGRQFF.

The CDR3 sequence is CASSPGLAGSLRETQYF. The DNA of the CDR3 is TGTGCCAGCAGCCCGGGACTAGCGGGGTCCCTAAGAGAGACCCAGTACTTC. The chain combines TRBV7-2 with TRBJ2-5; 13 positions match TRBD2. The germline V gene has CDR1 SGHTA and CDR2 FQGNSA. Trimming took 5 bases from V and 4 from J; bases not matched to a gene: 10. The CDR3 consists of 17 residues.

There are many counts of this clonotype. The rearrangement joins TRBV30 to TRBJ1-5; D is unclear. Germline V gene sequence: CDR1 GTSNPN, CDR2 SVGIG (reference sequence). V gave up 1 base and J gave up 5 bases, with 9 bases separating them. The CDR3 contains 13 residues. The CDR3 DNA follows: TGTGCCTGGAGTGAGGGCCTTTATCAGCCCCAGCATTTT. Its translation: CAWSEGLYQPQHF.

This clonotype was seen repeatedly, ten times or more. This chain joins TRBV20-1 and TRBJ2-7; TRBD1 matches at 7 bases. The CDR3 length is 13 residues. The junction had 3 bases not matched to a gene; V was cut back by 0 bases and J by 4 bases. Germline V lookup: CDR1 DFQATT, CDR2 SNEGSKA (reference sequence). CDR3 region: CSARDQGEYEQYF. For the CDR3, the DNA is TGCAGTGCTAGAGATCAGGGGGAATACGAGCAGTACTTC.